These T cell receptor beta chains were read from a single sample in a study of OX40 agonist ivuxolimab in advanced cancers. TCRdb keeps only in-frame clones here, not all; method: immunoSEQ multiplex PCR. Altogether roughly 63,000 clones are present, under 85% being singletons, with the ten largest covering around 3.5%. Specimen: CD4+ or CD8+ T cells sorted from blood, collected in a trial of the OX40 agonist ivuxolimab. The receptors come from an adult with an advanced solid tumor such as melanoma, head and neck, liver or kidney cancer. The CDR3 runs from the conserved cysteine through the conserved F or W. Each record gives: V gene, clone size, D gene, J gene, CDR3 DNA, CDR3 protein. The D gene is left open where the match is weak. Rows give clone size only sometimes, using once, few, many, or a class for an expanded clone.

TRBV10-3	few	TRBD1	TRBJ2-2	TGTGCCATCAGGCAGGGGGCTGACACCGGGGAGCTGTTTTTT	CAIRQGADTGELFF
TRBV19	NA	NA	TRBJ1-1	TGTGCCAGTAGTATATTTGAGGGCGTCAACACTGAAGCTTTCTTT	CASSIFEGVNTEAFF
TRBV2	few	NA	TRBJ2-5	TGTGCCAGCAGTGAAGACAGTTGGGGCCAAGAGACCCAGTACTTC	CASSEDSWGQETQYF
TRBV29-1	NA	TRBD1	TRBJ2-5	TGCAGCGTTGGAAGGGGACAGCGCATAGGCAAGGAGACCCAGTACTTC	CSVGRGQRIGKETQYF
TRBV30	NA	TRBD1	TRBJ1-2	TGTGCCTGGAGGGTGGGACAGGGGTCCTTTGGCTACACCTTC	CAWRVGQGSFGYTF
TRBV5-8	few	NA	TRBJ1-5	TGTGCCAGCAGCGCTGACAGGTTCCAGCCCCAGCATTTT	CASSADRFQPQHF
TRBV18	NA	NA	TRBJ2-3	TGTGCCAGCTCACCATTGCGGGGCGCAGATACGCAGTATTTT	CASSPLRGADTQYF
TRBV5-4	once	TRBD1	TRBJ1-3	TGTGCCAGCAGCTTGAACAGGGGTGGAAACACCATATATTTT	CASSLNRGGNTIYF
TRBV30	NA	NA	TRBJ2-2	TGTGCCTGGAGTGTACGGCGAGACGGGGAGCTGTTTTTT	CAWSVRRDGELFF
TRBV5-1	NA	NA	TRBJ2-3	TGCGCCAGCAGCTTGGGGACACTCACAGATACGCAGTATTTT	CASSLGTLTDTQYF
TRBV19	NA	NA	TRBJ1-1	TGTGCCAGTAGTATAGATTGGGCAAACACTGAAGCTTTCTTT	CASSIDWANTEAFF
TRBV21-1	NA	NA	TRBJ1-3	TGTGCCAGCAGGAGGTTGGGGTGGGAAAACACCATATATTTT	CASRRLGWENTIYF
TRBV5-5	few	TRBD1	TRBJ1-5	TGTGCCAGCAGCCCCTTCGACAGGGGGGATCCCCAGCATTTT	CASSPFDRGDPQHF
TRBV5-1	NA	NA	TRBJ1-1	TGCGCCAGCAGCTCTTTGCCCTCCCTGGGGACTGAAGCTTTCTTT	CASSSLPSLGTEAFF
TRBV9	NA	NA	TRBJ2-3	TGTGCCAGCAGCGTAAGGGGGGGAGTTGTTACAGATACGCAGTATTTT	CASSVRGGVVTDTQYF
TRBV7-3	NA	NA	TRBJ2-1	TGTGCCAGCAGCTCGCCACCTACAGGGAGTGAGCAGTTCTTC	CASSSPPTGSEQFF
TRBV6-5	NA	NA	TRBJ2-7	TGTGCCAGCAGTTTGGGACTGGGCGAGCAGTACTTC	CASSLGLGEQYF
TRBV6-6	NA	NA	TRBJ1-2	TGTGCCAGCACCATAAGCCCCACAGCGCTAAGTGGCTACACCTTC	CASTISPTALSGYTF
TRBV5-6	few	TRBD1	TRBJ1-2	TGTGCCAGCAGCCGGACAGGTTTGGCGTATGGCTACACCTTC	CASSRTGLAYGYTF
TRBV18	NA	TRBD1	TRBJ2-7	TGTGCCAGCTCAGGGGCACAGGGGTACGAGCAGTACTTC	CASSGAQGYEQYF
TRBV2	NA	NA	TRBJ1-3	TGTGCCAGCACCGGGATCCAAGGCTCTGGAAACACCATATATTTT	CASTGIQGSGNTIYF
TRBV2	NA	TRBD2	TRBJ2-1	TGTGCCAGCAGGGGAGGGCGGTCTAATCAGCAGTTCTTC	CASRGGRSNQQFF
TRBV6-1	NA	NA	TRBJ2-5	TGTGCCAGCAGTGGACACCCACCAACACAAGAGACCCAGTACTTC	CASSGHPPTQETQYF
TRBV6-1	NA	NA	TRBJ1-1	TGTGCCAGCAGGGAAGGGCAGTCGAACACTGAAGCTTTCTTT	CASREGQSNTEAFF
TRBV19	few	TRBD1	TRBJ1-2	TGTGCCAGTAGTACGGAAGGGACAGGGCCAAGTGGCTACACCTTC	CASSTEGTGPSGYTF
TRBV9	once	TRBD1	TRBJ1-1	TGTGCCAGCAGCGTAGGGGGACAGGGGGCCGCTGAAGCTTTCTTT	CASSVGGQGAAEAFF
TRBV6-5	NA	NA	TRBJ1-5	TGTGCCAGCACCCCGGACCGACTCAATCAGCCCCAGCATTTT	CASTPDRLNQPQHF
TRBV28	NA	NA	TRBJ1-1	TGTGCCAGCAGTCTACCGGGAACCTCGAACACTGAAGCTTTCTTT	CASSLPGTSNTEAFF
TRBV7-8	once	NA	TRBJ2-7	TGTGCCAGCAGCCTAAGGAAGAACTACGAGCAGTACTTC	CASSLRKNYEQYF
TRBV5-8	NA	TRBD1	TRBJ1-2	TGTGCCAGCAGCCCCGGGACAGTGGGCTATGGCTACACCTTC	CASSPGTVGYGYTF
TRBV18	NA	NA	TRBJ1-2	TGTGCCAGCTCACCAGGGGGCGACTATGGCTACACCTTC	CASSPGGDYGYTF
TRBV27	NA	TRBD1	TRBJ2-2	TGTGCCAGCCGGGACAGGGGGCCTCGCACCGGGGAGCTGTTTTTT	CASRDRGPRTGELFF
TRBV7-2	NA	NA	TRBJ1-1	TGTGCCAGCAGCTTAGCAGGGGCCGCTGAAGCTTTCTTT	CASSLAGAAEAFF
TRBV27	NA	NA	TRBJ2-7	TGTGCCAGCAGTTTACAGTGGAGGGGATACGAGCAGTACTTC	CASSLQWRGYEQYF
TRBV7-3	NA	TRBD1	TRBJ2-3	TGTGCCAGCAGCCGGGACAGGGATGGTGATACGCAGTATTTT	CASSRDRDGDTQYF
TRBV5-4	many	NA	TRBJ1-6	TGTGCCAGCAGCTTAGACCCGAATTCACCCCTCCACTTT	CASSLDPNSPLHF
TRBV4-3	NA	TRBD1	TRBJ1-4	TGCGCCAGCAGCCAAGACCCCCCCGGGACAGACAATGAAAAACTGTTTTTT	CASSQDPPGTDNEKLFF
TRBV7-2	NA	NA	TRBJ2-6	TGTGCCAGCAGCAACCGAGGGATTGGGGCCAACGTCCTGACTTTC	CASSNRGIGANVLTF
TRBV5-6	NA	NA	TRBJ2-1	TGTGCCAGCAGCCGTCTAGCGAGGGATTACAATGAGCAGTTCTTC	CASSRLARDYNEQFF
TRBV11-2	once	NA	TRBJ1-1	TGTGCCAGCAGCTCTGGGGGGCTCGGGAACACTGAAGCTTTCTTT	CASSSGGLGNTEAFF
TRBV10-3	NA	TRBD1	TRBJ1-2	TGTGCCATCAGTGGACAGGGGGCGCCTGGCTACACCTTC	CAISGQGAPGYTF